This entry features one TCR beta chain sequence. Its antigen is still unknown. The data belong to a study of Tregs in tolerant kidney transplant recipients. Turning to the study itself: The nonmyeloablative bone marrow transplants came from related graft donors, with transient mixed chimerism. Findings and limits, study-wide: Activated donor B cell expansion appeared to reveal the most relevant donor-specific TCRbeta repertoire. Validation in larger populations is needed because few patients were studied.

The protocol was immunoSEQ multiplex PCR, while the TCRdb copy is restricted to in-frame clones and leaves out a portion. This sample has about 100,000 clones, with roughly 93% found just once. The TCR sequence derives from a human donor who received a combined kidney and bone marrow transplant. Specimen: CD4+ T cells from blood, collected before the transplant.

The CDR3 coding sequence is TGTGCCAGTAGTTTCAGAGCGGGGGCCTACGAGCAGTACTTC. As protein: CASSFRAGAYEQYF. This sequence joins TRBV19 and TRBJ2-7; TRBD2 matches 8 bases. From germline, CDR1 is LNHDA and CDR2 SQIVND (reference sequence). This CDR3 has 14 residues. With V trimmed by 5 bases and J by 2 bases, 5 bases remained unmatched.